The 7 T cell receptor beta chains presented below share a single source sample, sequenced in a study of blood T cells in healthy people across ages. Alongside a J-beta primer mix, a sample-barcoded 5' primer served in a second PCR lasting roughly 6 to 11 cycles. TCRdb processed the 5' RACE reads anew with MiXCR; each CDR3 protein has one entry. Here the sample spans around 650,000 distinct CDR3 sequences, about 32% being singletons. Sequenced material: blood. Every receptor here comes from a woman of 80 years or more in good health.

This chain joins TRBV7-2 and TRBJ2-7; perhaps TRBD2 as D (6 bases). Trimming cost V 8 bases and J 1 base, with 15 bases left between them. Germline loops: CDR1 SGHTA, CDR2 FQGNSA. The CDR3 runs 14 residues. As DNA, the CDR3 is TGTGCCAGCTTGGCAGCGGGCAATTCCTACGAGCAGTACTTC. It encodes CASLAAGNSYEQYF.

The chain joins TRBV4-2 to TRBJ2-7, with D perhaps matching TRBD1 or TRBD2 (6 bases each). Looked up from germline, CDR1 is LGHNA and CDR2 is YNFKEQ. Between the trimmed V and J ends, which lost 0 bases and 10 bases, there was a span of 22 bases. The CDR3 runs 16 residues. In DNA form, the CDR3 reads TGTGCCAGCAGCCAAGAAGAACCTACCGAGGGGGAGGCCCAGTACTTC. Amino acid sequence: CASSQEEPTEGEAQYF.

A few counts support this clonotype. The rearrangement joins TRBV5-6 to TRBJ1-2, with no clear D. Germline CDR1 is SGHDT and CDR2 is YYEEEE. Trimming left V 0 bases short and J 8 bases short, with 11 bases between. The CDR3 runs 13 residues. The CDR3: CASSLGRESGYTF. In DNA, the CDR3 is TGTGCCAGCAGCTTGGGGAGGGAATCCGGCTACACCTTC.

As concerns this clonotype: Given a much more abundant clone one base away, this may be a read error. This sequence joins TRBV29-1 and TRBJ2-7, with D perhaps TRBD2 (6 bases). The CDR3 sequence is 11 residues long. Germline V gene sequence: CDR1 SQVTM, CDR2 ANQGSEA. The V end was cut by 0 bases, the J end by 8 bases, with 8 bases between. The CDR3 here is CSVEDRGKQYF. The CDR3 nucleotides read TGCAGCGTTGAAGATCGGGGGAAGCAGTACTTC.

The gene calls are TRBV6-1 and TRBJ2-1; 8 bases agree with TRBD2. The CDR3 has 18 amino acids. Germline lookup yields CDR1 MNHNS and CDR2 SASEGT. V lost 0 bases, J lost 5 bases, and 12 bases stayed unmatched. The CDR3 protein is CASSEAHLGGGRNNEQFF. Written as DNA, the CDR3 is TGTGCCAGCAGTGAAGCGCATCTCGGCGGGGGGCGTAACAATGAGCAGTTCTTC.

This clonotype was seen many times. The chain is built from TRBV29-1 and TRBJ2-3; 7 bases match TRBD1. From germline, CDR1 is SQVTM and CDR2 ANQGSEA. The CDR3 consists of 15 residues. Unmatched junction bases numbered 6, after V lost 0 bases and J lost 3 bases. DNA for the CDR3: TGCAGCGTTGAAGATACAGGGGATGGGACAGATACGCAGTATTTT. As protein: CSVEDTGDGTDTQYF.

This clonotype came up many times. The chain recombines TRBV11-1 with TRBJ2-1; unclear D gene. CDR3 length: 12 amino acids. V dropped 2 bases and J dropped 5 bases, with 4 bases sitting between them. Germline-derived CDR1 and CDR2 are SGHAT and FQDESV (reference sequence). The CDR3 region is CASSLRHNEQFF. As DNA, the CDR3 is TGTGCCAGCAGCTTACGACACAATGAGCAGTTCTTC. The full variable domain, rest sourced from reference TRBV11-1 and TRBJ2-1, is EAEVAQSPRYKITEKSQAVAFWCDPISGHATLYWYRQILGQGPELLVQFQDESVVDDSQLPKDRFSAERLKGVDSTLKIQPAELGDSAMYLCASSLRHNEQFFGPGTRLTVL.